The 2 T cell receptor beta chains reported below all come from one sample, sequenced in a study of blood T cell repertoires in COVID-19 (dated by TCRdb to 2018 to 2021). Libraries were prepared through the immunoSEQ multiplex PCR assay. The immuneACCESS repertoire file appears here via TCRdb, limited to in-frame rearrangements. These files lack a portion of the clones; in checked studies, under half of the deficit traces to unresolved V genes, and the cause of the others is not known. A total of 75,000 to 95,000 clones appear in this sample, around 83% of them only once. 20% to 25% of the sample rests with the top ten. Sequenced input: peripheral blood. The receptor set was obtained from a man aged 55 to 70 with acute or convalescent COVID-19.

This clone came up a few times. This sequence joins TRBV25-1 and TRBJ1-3, with D uncertain. CDR3 length equals 14 residues. Trimming removed 7 bases at V and 0 bases at J, with 10 bases between. Germline V gene data show CDR1 as MGHDK and CDR2 as SYGVNS. This CDR3 reads CASTEWASGNTIYF. In DNA form, the CDR3 reads TGTGCCAGCACCGAGTGGGCCTCTGGAAACACCATATATTTT. Full variable domain (missing parts from reference TRBV25-1 and TRBJ1-3): EADIYQTPRYLVIGTGKKITLECSQTMGHDKMYWYQQDPGMELHLIHYSYGVNSTEKGDLSSESTVSRIRTEHFPLTLESARPSHTSQYLCASTEWASGNTIYFGEGSWLTVV.

The chain combines TRBV28 with TRBJ1-3; D gene uncertain. Germline-derived CDR1 and CDR2 are MDHEN and SYDVKM. This CDR3 spans 12 amino acids. V lost 4 bases, J lost 7 bases, and 8 bases lay in between. The CDR3 DNA follows: TGTGCCAGCAGTTCCCGGAGGAACACCATATATTTT. It specifies CASSSRRNTIYF.